This T cell receptor beta chain was captured by sequencing in a study of blood T cells in healthy people across ages. Study-level background: The capture of about one barcoded beta molecule per two T cells was achieved by template switching. Study-level results: Whereas aged donors had fewer naive CD4+ cells, long-lived donors had more of them and higher diversity.

Every donor provided approximately 9.2 milliliters of peripheral blood. To note about this clonotype: Its antigen is still unknown.

In germline, CDR1 is SGHAT, CDR2 FQDESV (reference sequence). CDR3 size: 12 residues. Trimming left V 5 bases short and J 10 bases short, with 11 bases between. Primers used in a second PCR of about 6 to 12 cycles were a sample-barcoded 5' primer and a J-beta primer mix. Sequencing recovered at least 2.5 million CDR3-containing paired-end reads from each sample. TCRdb recomputed calls from the 5' RACE reads with MiXCR, one row per CDR3 protein. This table holds 700,000 to 950,000 distinct CDR3 sequences, roughly 45% found once. Sequenced sample: blood. The receptor was isolated from a woman aged 60-70 years in good health. The rearrangement links TRBV11-1 to TRBJ1-4; D not certain. CDR3 in amino acids: CASSDQWGKLFF. In DNA form, the CDR3 reads TGTGCCAGCAGCGACCAATGGGGAAAACTGTTTTTT.